A selection of T cell receptor beta chains follows, all from one sample in a study of cytomegalovirus exposure and HLA in healthy donors. The repertoire was sequenced with immunoSEQ multiplex PCR; TCRdb's copy has only in-frame clones and lacks some. Of more than 150,000 clones listed, about 77% are singletons. Input material: PBMCs. All receptors derive from a woman aged 25 to 39 in good health and CMV-seropositive. Both conserved end residues are part of each CDR3. A D gene is named only where the DNA matches it firmly. Only part of the rows carry a size: once, few, many, or a class if the clone is expanded.

TRBJ2-3 TRBV19 . . TGTGCAAGTAGACAGAGCACAGATACGCAGTATTTT CASRQSTDTQYF
TRBJ1-2 TRBV4-3 . TRBD1 TGCGCCAGCAGCCAAGAAGGTCCCGGGACAGGGGGCTTTGGCTACACCTTC CASSQEGPGTGGFGYTF
TRBJ2-3 TRBV29-1 . TRBD1 TGCAGCGTAGTCGGTGGGACAGTCACAGATACGCAGTATTTT CSVVGGTVTDTQYF
TRBJ2-5 TRBV10-2 . . TGCGCCAGCAGTGAGTCGGGGGGGGCCGGACAAGAGACCCAGTACTTC CASSESGGAGQETQYF
TRBJ1-2 TRBV19 . TRBD1 TGTGCCAGTAGTTTATCACAGGGGTTCGGCTATGGCTACACCTTC CASSLSQGFGYGYTF
TRBJ1-1 TRBV29-1 . TRBD1 TGCAGCGTCATTGACAGGGGGCAAGGGGGAGACACTGAAGCTTTCTTT CSVIDRGQGGDTEAFF
TRBJ1-5 TRBV30 . . TGTGCCTGGAGTGTACAAGCAGGACAGCCCCAGCATTTT CAWSVQAGQPQHF
TRBJ2-3 TRBV5-1 . TRBD1 TGCGCCAGCAGCCCGGGACAGCAGCGGGATACGCAGTATTTT CASSPGQQRDTQYF
TRBJ1-2 TRBV28 few . TGTGCCAGCAGTTCCCAGACTAACTATGGCTACACCTTC CASSSQTNYGYTF
TRBJ1-4 TRBV15 . TRBD1 TGTGCCACCAGCAGAGCCACAGGGGGAAATGAAAAACTGTTTTTT CATSRATGGNEKLFF
TRBJ2-2 TRBV5-6 . TRBD1 TGTGCCAGCAGCGATAGGACAGGGTCGTTGGGCACCGGGGAGCTGTTTTTT CASSDRTGSLGTGELFF
TRBJ2-1 TRBV9 . TRBD2 TGTGCCAGCAGCGTAGAGGCTAGCGGGGGACTCAATGAGCAGTTCTTC CASSVEASGGLNEQFF
TRBJ1-2 TRBV7-9 few . TGTGCCAGCAGTCGGCCCGGACAGACTAACTATGGCTACACCTTC CASSRPGQTNYGYTF
TRBJ2-7 TRBV5-1 . TRBD2 TGCGCCAGCAGCTCGACGATCGGACTAGCGGGGGGATCCTACGAGCAGTACTTC CASSSTIGLAGGSYEQYF
TRBJ2-7 TRBV13 . TRBD1 TGTGCCAGCAGCTCCGGGACAGGGGCCACCGAGCAGTACTTC CASSSGTGATEQYF
TRBJ2-7 TRBV13 . TRBD2 TGTGCCAGCAGCTCCGCCGGGGGCCGGGGGGGCCCTGGCGAGCAGTACTTC CASSSAGGRGGPGEQYF
TRBJ2-7 TRBV28 once TRBD1 TGTGCCAGCAGTTCCGGGACAGGGAGCGTCTACGAGCAGTACTTC CASSSGTGSVYEQYF
TRBJ2-5 TRBV27 . . TGTGCCAGCAGTTTATCGATTGGGCTAGTGAGGAGGGAGACCCAGTACTTC CASSLSIGLVRRETQYF
TRBJ2-7 TRBV2 once TRBD1 TGTGCCAGCACTACCGGGACAGGGGGCAACGAGCAGTACTTC CASTTGTGGNEQYF
TRBJ1-5 TRBV10-3 . TRBD1 TGTGCCATAGACAGGGCGAATCAGCCCCAGCATTTT CAIDRANQPQHF
TRBJ1-1 TRBV27 . . TGTGCCAGCAGTTTAGGTTTAGCGATTAACACTGAAGCTTTCTTT CASSLGLAINTEAFF
TRBJ2-2 TRBV27 . TRBD1 TGTGCCAGCAGTTCCAGGGGGACCGGGGAGCTGTTTTTT CASSSRGTGELFF
TRBJ1-3 TRBV19 few . TGTGCCAGTAGTATAGAAAGGGGTTACAGGTCTGGAAACACCATATATTTT CASSIERGYRSGNTIYF
TRBJ2-5 TRBV27 . TRBD2 TGTGCCAGCAGTCCTCACGATAGCGGGGGCCAAGAGACCCAGTACTTC CASSPHDSGGQETQYF
TRBJ1-3 TRBV28 . . TGTGCCAGCAGCCAATTTGACAGATCCTCTGGAAACACCATATATTTT CASSQFDRSSGNTIYF
TRBJ2-1 TRBV6-1 . . TGTGCCAGCAGTCCCGTCAATGAGCAGTTCTTC CASSPVNEQFF
TRBJ2-7 TRBV2 once TRBD2 TGTGCCAGCAGTGAAGCGGGAGGGTCGGAGCAGTACTTC CASSEAGGSEQYF
TRBJ2-7 TRBV4-2 . . TGTGCCAGCAGCCAAGAACGCTCACTTAGCTCCTACGAGCAGTACTTC CASSQERSLSSYEQYF
TRBJ2-1 TRBV5-1 . TRBD2 TGCGCCAGCAGCGCCCTCCTGACTAGCGGGGGATACAATGAGCAGTTCTTC CASSALLTSGGYNEQFF
TRBJ1-4 TRBV5-6 . TRBD1 TGTGCCAGCAGCTTGCAACAGGGGGCGGTTGAAAAACTGTTTTTT CASSLQQGAVEKLFF
TRBJ1-3 TRBV4-3 . . TGCGCCAGCAGCCAATCCCTTGGGGTCGGGGGGAAACCTGGAAACACCATATATTTT CASSQSLGVGGKPGNTIYF
TRBJ1-2 TRBV6-5 . TRBD1 TGTGCCAGCAGCAGGACAGGGCCGGCTGGCTACACCTTC CASSRTGPAGYTF
TRBJ2-1 TRBV10-1 . . TGCGCCAGCAGTGAGGGGCAGTACAATGAGCAGTTCTTC CASSEGQYNEQFF
TRBJ2-7 TRBV19 . TRBD2 TGTGCCAGTAGTCCTCGACCGGGGGGCTACGAGCAGTACTTC CASSPRPGGYEQYF
TRBJ1-4 TRBV7-9 . . TGTGCCAGCAGCTCCCGAACCTTAGACAGCACTCTAACTAATGAAAAACTGTTTTTT CASSSRTLDSTLTNEKLFF
TRBJ2-3 TRBV5-1 . . TGCGCCAGCAGCCCGCGGGAAGATAGAACAGATACGCAGTATTTT CASSPREDRTDTQYF
TRBJ2-1 TRBV4-3 . . TGCGCCAGCAGCCAAGGGAGCTATGAGCAGTTCTTC CASSQGSYEQFF
TRBJ2-1 TRBV28 . . TGTGCCAGCAGTTTATTCTCCAGGACAAAGTACAATGAGCAGTTCTTC CASSLFSRTKYNEQFF
TRBJ2-7 TRBV6-4 . . TGTGCCAGCAGTGAACAGGGTGCGGGCGAGCAGTACTTC CASSEQGAGEQYF
TRBJ1-4 TRBV5-1 few TRBD1 TGCGCCAGCAGCTGGACAGGGCGGGACCGAGCCAGCCAAAAACTGTTTTTT CASSWTGRDRASQKLFF
TRBJ2-7 TRBV5-1 . TRBD2 TGCGCCAGCAGCTACTCCCCTTCCGGGGGGGGATTCGAGCAGTACTTC CASSYSPSGGGFEQYF
TRBJ1-2 TRBV27 . . TGTGCCAGCAGCCAGACCTCCAGGGGCGGCTACACCTTC CASSQTSRGGYTF
TRBJ2-2 TRBV7-8 . . TGTGCCAGCAGCACAGACAGACTAGCGAACACCGGGGAGCTGTTTTTT CASSTDRLANTGELFF
TRBJ1-3 TRBV5-4 . . TGTGCCAGCAGCGATAATACCCGGGGGGGGCCCGGAAACACCATATATTTT CASSDNTRGGPGNTIYF
TRBJ2-1 TRBV12-5 . TRBD1 TGTGCTAGTGGTCAGGGGGCGAGCTCCTACAATGAGCAGTTCTTC CASGQGASSYNEQFF
TRBJ2-7 TRBV9 . TRBD1 TGTGCCAGCAGCGCCGGGACAGGGGTCGAGCAGTACTTC CASSAGTGVEQYF
TRBJ1-6 TRBV7-2 . . TGTGCCAGCAGCTTATCTGCAGGGCTTAATTCACCCCTCCACTTT CASSLSAGLNSPLHF
TRBJ2-7 TRBV7-3 . TRBD2 TGTGCCAGCAGCTGGAGCGGGGGGGCTGACGAGCAGTACTTC CASSWSGGADEQYF
TRBJ2-5 TRBV25-1 . TRBD2 TGTGCCAGCAGGCGGGGGGCTAGGGAGACCCAGTACTTC CASRRGARETQYF
TRBJ2-3 TRBV7-8 few TRBD2 TGTGCCAGCAGCACCAGACTAGCGGGGGGGACAGATACGCAGTATTTT CASSTRLAGGTDTQYF